These T cell receptor beta chains were read from a single sample in a study of blood T cell repertoires in COVID-19. TCRdb keeps only in-frame clones here, not all; method: immunoSEQ multiplex PCR. This table has about 260,000 clones, 83% appearing once. The sample consisted of peripheral blood. The receptors were sampled from a woman between 50 and 59 years old who had recovered from COVID-19. The CDR3 runs from the conserved cysteine through the conserved F or W. D genes are given only for firm matches. Some rows have no size entry. The others give once, few or many, or a class for an expanded clone.

V	J	size	D	DNA	CDR3
TRBV6-2/TRBV6-3	TRBJ2-7	few	TRBD1	TGTGCCAGCAGTGAGACAGGGATGTACGAGCAGTACTTC	CASSETGMYEQYF
TRBV24-1	TRBJ1-1	-	-	TGTGCCACCAGTGATGGGGACTTGATGAACACTGAAGCTTTCTTT	CATSDGDLMNTEAFF
TRBV3-1/TRBV3-2	TRBJ2-7	once	-	TGTGCCAGCAGCCTTCAGGGAATCTACGAGCAGTACTTC	CASSLQGIYEQYF
TRBV3-1/TRBV3-2	TRBJ2-5	-	-	TGTGCCAGCAGCCAAGGAGGCCCCGCGTACCAAGAGACCCAGTACTTC	CASSQGGPAYQETQYF
TRBV7-3	TRBJ2-2	-	TRBD2	TGTGCCAGCAGCTTAAGAGGCGGGACTAGCGGACAGAACACCGGGGAGCTGTTTTTT	CASSLRGGTSGQNTGELFF
TRBV6-5	TRBJ1-6	once	-	TGTGCCAGCAGGGGCGGCAGGGGTCTTTCACCCCTCCACTTT	CASRGGRGLSPLHF
TRBV24-1	TRBJ2-5	-	TRBD1	TGTGCCACCAGTGATACCCAAACCGGGACAGGGGGCGACATTGGATTGGAGACCCAGTACTTC	CATSDTQTGTGGDIGLETQYF
TRBV21-1	TRBJ2-7	-	-	TGTGCCAGCAGCAAAATCAGTCCCAGGGGCTCCTACGAGCAGTACTTC	CASSKISPRGSYEQYF
TRBV20-1	TRBJ1-5	-	-	TGCAGTGCTAGTGAGGCAGGGGCTAGCAATCAGCCCCAGCATTTT	CSASEAGASNQPQHF
TRBV28	TRBJ1-2	-	-	TGTGCCAGCACTAACGGAGTCTTAGCTAACTATGGCTACACCTTC	CASTNGVLANYGYTF
TRBV24-1	TRBJ2-5	-	-	TGTGCCACCAGTGATTCGCCCCCGCGCCAAGAGACCCAGTACTTC	CATSDSPPRQETQYF
TRBV6-2/TRBV6-3	TRBJ2-5	-	-	TGTGCCAGCAGTGCCCAGGGGAGCGGGGCCACGGGGGAGACCCAGTACTTC	CASSAQGSGATGETQYF
TRBV5-5	TRBJ2-1	-	TRBD2	TGTGCCAGCAGCTTGCGGCCTAGCGGGGAGTACAATGAGCAGTTCTTC	CASSLRPSGEYNEQFF
TRBV5-1	TRBJ1-2	-	TRBD1	TGCGCCAGCAGCTTGGGGCAACCCGACAGGGCGTCTGGCTACACCTTC	CASSLGQPDRASGYTF
TRBV4-3	TRBJ2-1	-	-	TGCGCCAGCAGCCAAGATTGGGGGCAGGGCTACAATGAGCAGTTCTTC	CASSQDWGQGYNEQFF
TRBV5-1	TRBJ1-1	-	-	TGCGCCAGCAGCTTGGGAGGGGGCACTGAAGCTTTCTTT	CASSLGGGTEAFF
TRBV7-9	TRBJ1-4	-	-	TGTGCCAGCAGGCGGGAAAATGAAAAACTGTTTTTT	CASRRENEKLFF
TRBV27	TRBJ1-4	few	TRBD1	TGTGCCAGCAGTTTCTACAGGGGAGAAGGTGAAAAACTGTTTTTT	CASSFYRGEGEKLFF
TRBV6-1	TRBJ2-4	once	-	TGTGCCAGCAGTGAATTCGTTGGGGGGGCCGCCAAAAACATTCAGTACTTC	CASSEFVGGAAKNIQYF
TRBV5-4	TRBJ2-3	-	TRBD2	TGTGCCAGCAGCTTGGCTAGCGGCGCACTCACAGATACGCAGTATTTT	CASSLASGALTDTQYF
TRBV19	TRBJ2-3	-	-	TGTGCCAGTAGTACCCTAACCACAGATACGCAGTATTTT	CASSTLTTDTQYF
TRBV18	TRBJ1-5	-	-	TGTGCCAGCTCACGCGATTTAACCAATCAGCCCCAGCATTTT	CASSRDLTNQPQHF
TRBV7-8	TRBJ1-4	-	TRBD1	TGTGCCAGCAGCTCTAGAGGGACAGGGAATGAAAAACTGTTTTTT	CASSSRGTGNEKLFF
TRBV28	TRBJ2-7	many	TRBD1	TGTGCCAGCATTCCAGGGGGCCGCTACGAGCAGTACTTC	CASIPGGRYEQYF
TRBV9	TRBJ2-2	-	TRBD2	TGTGCCAGCACCCAGGGGACGGCGGGAGGGCTGATGAAAAGCACCGGGGAGCTGTTTTTT	CASTQGTAGGLMKSTGELFF
TRBV11-3	TRBJ2-5	-	TRBD2	TGTGCCAGCAGCCCAGGACTAGGGGAGACCCAGTACTTC	CASSPGLGETQYF
TRBV29-1	TRBJ1-2	-	TRBD1	TGCAGCGTTTTGGACAGGAACTATGGCTACACCTTC	CSVLDRNYGYTF
TRBV7-3	TRBJ2-1	-	TRBD2	TGTGCCAGCAGCTTCGTTGGCGGGACTATAGATGAGCAGTTCTTC	CASSFVGGTIDEQFF
TRBV19	TRBJ2-7	-	-	TGTGCCAGTACCCCCCCCGGGAGATACGAGCAGTACTTC	CASTPPGRYEQYF
TRBV6-1	TRBJ1-1	many	-	TGTGCCAGCAGTGAAGAAGCGGGGTCGAACACTGAAGCTTTCTTT	CASSEEAGSNTEAFF
TRBV9	TRBJ1-2	-	-	TGTGCCAGCAGCGTAGGGACAGCGACAACCTATGGCTACACCTTC	CASSVGTATTYGYTF
TRBV15	TRBJ1-5	-	TRBD1	TGTGCCACCAGCAGAGATCAGGGGGCGGGAAATCAGCCCCAGCATTTT	CATSRDQGAGNQPQHF
TRBV5-1	TRBJ1-6	few	TRBD1	TGCGCCAGCAGCTCCCAACCGGGACAGGGATCCGACTCACCCCTCCACTTT	CASSSQPGQGSDSPLHF
TRBV5-1	TRBJ2-3	once	-	TGCGCCAGCAGCTTATCGACCCCCGGGTCAGATACGCAGTATTTT	CASSLSTPGSDTQYF
TRBV6-5	TRBJ1-2	-	TRBD1	TGTGCCAGCAGGGGACAGGGGGCATTCTATGGCTACACCTTC	CASRGQGAFYGYTF
TRBV19	TRBJ1-5	-	-	TGTGCCAGTAGGGAAGACAGGACGAGCAATCAGCCCCAGCATTTT	CASREDRTSNQPQHF
TRBV19	TRBJ2-3	-	TRBD2	TGTGCCAGTAGTATGGGGACTAGCGGGACCACGCAGTATTTT	CASSMGTSGTTQYF
TRBV4-2	TRBJ2-1	-	TRBD1	TGTGCCAGCAGCCAAGAGTGGGTTGCGCAGGGGGCTGTTAATGAGCAGTTCTTC	CASSQEWVAQGAVNEQFF